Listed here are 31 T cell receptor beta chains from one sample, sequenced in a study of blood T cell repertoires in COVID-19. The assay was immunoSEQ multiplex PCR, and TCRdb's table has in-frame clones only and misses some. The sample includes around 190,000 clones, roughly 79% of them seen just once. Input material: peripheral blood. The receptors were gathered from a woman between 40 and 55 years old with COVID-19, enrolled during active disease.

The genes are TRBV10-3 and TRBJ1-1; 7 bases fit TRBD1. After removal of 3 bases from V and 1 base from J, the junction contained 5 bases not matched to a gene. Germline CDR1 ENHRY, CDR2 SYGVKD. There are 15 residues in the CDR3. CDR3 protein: CAISDPGTANTEAFF. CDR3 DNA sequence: TGTGCCATCAGTGACCCCGGGACAGCGAACACTGAAGCTTTCTTT.

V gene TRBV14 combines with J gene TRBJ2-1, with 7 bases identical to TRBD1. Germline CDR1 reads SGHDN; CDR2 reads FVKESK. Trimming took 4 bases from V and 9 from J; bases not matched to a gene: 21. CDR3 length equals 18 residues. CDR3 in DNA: TGTGCCAGCAGCCGAAGCGGACCGGGACAGCCTCCAGAGGGTGAGCAGTTCTTC. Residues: CASSRSGPGQPPEGEQFF.

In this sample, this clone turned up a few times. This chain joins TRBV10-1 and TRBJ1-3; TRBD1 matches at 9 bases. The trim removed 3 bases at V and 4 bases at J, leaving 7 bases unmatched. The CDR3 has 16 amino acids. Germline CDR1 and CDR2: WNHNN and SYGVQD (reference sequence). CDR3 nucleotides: TGCGCCAGCAGTGACCCGGGGACAGGGTCGGGAAACACCATATATTTT. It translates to CASSDPGTGSGNTIYF.

This chain's CDR3 is CASSSGLATNEKLFF. The CDR3 nucleotides read TGTGCCAGCAGCTCGGGACTTGCAACTAATGAAAAACTGTTTTTT. The chain carries TRBV5-6 and TRBJ1-4; TRBD1 might be the D (5 bases). CDR1 and CDR2 (germline): SGHDT, YYEEEE. This CDR3 has 15 amino acids. V was pared by 3 bases and J by 0 bases, with 9 bases between.

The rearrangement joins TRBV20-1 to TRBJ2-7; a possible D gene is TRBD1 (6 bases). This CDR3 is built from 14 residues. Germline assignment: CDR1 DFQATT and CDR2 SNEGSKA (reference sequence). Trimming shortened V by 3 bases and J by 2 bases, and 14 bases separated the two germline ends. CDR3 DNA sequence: TGCAGTGCTAGTACGGACAGCTGGACCTACGAGCAGTACTTC. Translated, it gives CSASTDSWTYEQYF.

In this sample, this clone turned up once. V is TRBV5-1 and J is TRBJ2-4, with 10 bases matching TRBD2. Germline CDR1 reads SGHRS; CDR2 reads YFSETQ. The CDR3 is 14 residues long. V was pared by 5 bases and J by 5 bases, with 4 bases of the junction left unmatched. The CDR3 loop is CASSSSGRENIQYF. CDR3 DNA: TGCGCCAGCAGTTCCAGCGGGAGGGAAAACATTCAGTACTTC.

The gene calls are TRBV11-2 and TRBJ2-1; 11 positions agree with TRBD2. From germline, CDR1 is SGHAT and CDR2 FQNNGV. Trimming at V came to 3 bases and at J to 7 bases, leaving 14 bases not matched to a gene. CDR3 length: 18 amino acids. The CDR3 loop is CASSFRNPSSGGSNEQFF. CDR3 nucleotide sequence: TGTGCCAGCAGCTTTCGTAACCCATCTAGCGGGGGGAGTAATGAGCAGTTCTTC.

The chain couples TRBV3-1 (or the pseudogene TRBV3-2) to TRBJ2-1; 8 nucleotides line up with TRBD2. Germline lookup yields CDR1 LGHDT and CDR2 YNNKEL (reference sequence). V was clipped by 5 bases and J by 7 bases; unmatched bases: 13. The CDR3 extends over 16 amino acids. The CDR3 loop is CASSLGGLAGGNEQFF. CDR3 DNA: TGTGCCAGCAGCTTGGGTGGGCTAGCGGGTGGGAATGAGCAGTTCTTC.

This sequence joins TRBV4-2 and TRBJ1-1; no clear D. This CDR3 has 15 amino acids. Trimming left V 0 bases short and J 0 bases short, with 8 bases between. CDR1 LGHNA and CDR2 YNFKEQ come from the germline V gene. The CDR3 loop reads CASSQEPGMNTEAFF. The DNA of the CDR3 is TGTGCCAGCAGCCAAGAACCAGGAATGAACACTGAAGCTTTCTTT.

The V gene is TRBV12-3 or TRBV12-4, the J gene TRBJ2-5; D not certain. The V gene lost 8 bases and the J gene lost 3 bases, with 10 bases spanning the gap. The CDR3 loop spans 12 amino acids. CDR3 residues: CASGPGEETQYF. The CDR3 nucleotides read TGTGCCAGCGGCCCGGGTGAAGAGACCCAGTACTTC.

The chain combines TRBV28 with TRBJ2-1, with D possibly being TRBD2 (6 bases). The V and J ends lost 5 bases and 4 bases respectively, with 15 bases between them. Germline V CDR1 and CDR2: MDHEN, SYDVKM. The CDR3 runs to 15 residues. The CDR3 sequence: CASSTPGDRYNEQFF. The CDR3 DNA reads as TGTGCCAGCAGTACCCCGGGGGACCGATACAATGAGCAGTTCTTC.

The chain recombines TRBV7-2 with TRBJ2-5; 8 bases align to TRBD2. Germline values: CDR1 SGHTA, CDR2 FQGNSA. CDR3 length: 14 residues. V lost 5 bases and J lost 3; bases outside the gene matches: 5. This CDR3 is CASSPKRGKETQYF. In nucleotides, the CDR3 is TGTGCCAGCAGCCCAAAGCGGGGGAAAGAGACCCAGTACTTC.

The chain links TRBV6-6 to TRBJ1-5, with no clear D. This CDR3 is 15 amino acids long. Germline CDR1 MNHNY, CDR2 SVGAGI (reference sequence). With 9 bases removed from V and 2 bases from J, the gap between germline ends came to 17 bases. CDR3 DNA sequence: TGTGCCAGTTCAATAGAACTCACGGGCAATCAGCCCCAGCATTTT. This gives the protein CASSIELTGNQPQHF.

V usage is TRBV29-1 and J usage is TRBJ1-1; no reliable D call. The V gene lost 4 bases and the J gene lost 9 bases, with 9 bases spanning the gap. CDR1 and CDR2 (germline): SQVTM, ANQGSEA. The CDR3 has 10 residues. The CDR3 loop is CSVVGLKAFF. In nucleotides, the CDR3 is TGCAGCGTTGTTGGCCTGAAAGCTTTCTTT. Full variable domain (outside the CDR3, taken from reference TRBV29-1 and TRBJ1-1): SAVISQKPSRDICQRGTSLTIQCQVDSQVTMMFWYRQQPGQSLTLIATANQGSEATYESGFVIDKFPISRPNLTFSTLTVSNMSPEDSSIYLCSVVGLKAFFGQGTRLTVV.

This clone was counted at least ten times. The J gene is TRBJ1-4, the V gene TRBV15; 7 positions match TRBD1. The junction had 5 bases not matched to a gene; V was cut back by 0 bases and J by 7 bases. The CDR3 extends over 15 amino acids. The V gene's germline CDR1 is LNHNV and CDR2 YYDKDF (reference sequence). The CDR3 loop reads CATSRDSGGSEKLFF. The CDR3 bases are TGTGCCACCAGCAGAGATTCAGGGGGAAGTGAAAAACTGTTTTTT. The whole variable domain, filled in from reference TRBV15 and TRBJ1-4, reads DAMVIQNPRYQVTQFGKPVTLSCSQTLNHNVMYWYQQKSSQAPKLLFHYYDKDFNNEADTPDNFQSRRPNTSFCFLDIRSPGLGDTAMYLCATSRDSGGSEKLFFGSGTQLSVL.

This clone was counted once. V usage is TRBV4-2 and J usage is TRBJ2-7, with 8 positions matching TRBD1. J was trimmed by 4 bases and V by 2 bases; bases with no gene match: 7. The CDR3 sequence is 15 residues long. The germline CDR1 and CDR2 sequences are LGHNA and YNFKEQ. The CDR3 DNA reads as TGTGCCAGCAGCCAATCAAGACAGGGGACTTACGAGCAGTACTTC. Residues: CASSQSRQGTYEQYF.

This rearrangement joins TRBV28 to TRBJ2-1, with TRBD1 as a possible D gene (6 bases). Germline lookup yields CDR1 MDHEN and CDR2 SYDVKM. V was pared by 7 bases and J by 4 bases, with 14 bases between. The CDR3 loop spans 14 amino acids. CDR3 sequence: CASKDSDYYNEQFF. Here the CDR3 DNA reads TGTGCCAGCAAGGACAGTGACTATTACAATGAGCAGTTCTTC.

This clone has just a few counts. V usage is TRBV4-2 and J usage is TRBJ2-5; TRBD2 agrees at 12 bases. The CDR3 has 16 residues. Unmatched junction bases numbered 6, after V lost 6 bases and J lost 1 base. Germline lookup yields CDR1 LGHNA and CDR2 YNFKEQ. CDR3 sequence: CASSRGTSGFQETQYF. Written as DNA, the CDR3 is TGTGCCAGCAGTCGAGGGACTAGCGGGTTCCAAGAGACCCAGTACTTC.

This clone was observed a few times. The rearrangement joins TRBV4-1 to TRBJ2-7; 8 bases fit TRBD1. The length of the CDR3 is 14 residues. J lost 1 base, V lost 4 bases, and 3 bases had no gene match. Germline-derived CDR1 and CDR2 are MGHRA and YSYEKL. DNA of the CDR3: TGCGCCAGCAGCCCCACAGGGGGATCCTACGAGCAGTACTTC. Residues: CASSPTGGSYEQYF.

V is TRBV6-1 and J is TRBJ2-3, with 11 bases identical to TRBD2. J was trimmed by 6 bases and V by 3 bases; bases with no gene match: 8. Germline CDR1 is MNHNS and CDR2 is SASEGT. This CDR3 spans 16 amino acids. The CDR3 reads CASSDSSGGTRDTQYF. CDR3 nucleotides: TGTGCCAGCAGTGATTCTAGCGGGGGGACCAGGGATACGCAGTATTTT.

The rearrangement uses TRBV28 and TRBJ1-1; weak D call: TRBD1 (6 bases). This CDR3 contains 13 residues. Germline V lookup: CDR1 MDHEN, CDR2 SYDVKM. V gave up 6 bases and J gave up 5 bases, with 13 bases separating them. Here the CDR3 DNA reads TGTGCCAGCAGGCATACAGGGCGAACTGAAGCTTTCTTT. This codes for CASRHTGRTEAFF.

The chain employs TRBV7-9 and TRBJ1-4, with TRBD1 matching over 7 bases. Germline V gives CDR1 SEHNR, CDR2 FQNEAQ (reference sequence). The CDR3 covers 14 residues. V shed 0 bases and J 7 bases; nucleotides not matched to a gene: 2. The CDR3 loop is CASSLAGGLEKLFF. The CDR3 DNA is TGTGCCAGCAGCTTAGCAGGGGGCCTTGAAAAACTGTTTTTT. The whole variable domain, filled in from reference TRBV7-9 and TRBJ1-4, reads DTGVSQNPRHKITKRGQNVTFRCDPISEHNRLYWYRQTLGQGPEFLTYFQNEAQLEKSRLLSDRFSAERPKGSFSTLEIQRTEQGDSAMYLCASSLAGGLEKLFFGSGTQLSVL.

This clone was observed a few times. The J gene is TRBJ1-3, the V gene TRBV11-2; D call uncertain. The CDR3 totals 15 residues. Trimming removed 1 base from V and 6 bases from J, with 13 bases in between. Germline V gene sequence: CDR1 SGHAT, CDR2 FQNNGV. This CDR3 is CASSLVLDKQNTIYF. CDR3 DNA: TGTGCCAGCAGCTTAGTACTCGACAAACAAAACACCATATATTTT.

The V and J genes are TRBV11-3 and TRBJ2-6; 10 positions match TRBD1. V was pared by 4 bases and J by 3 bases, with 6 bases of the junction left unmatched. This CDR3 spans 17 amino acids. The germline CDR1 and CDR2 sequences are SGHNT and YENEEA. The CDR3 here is CASSSTGGMGGANVLTF. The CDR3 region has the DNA TGTGCCAGCAGCTCGACAGGGGGCATGGGTGGGGCCAACGTCCTGACTTTC.

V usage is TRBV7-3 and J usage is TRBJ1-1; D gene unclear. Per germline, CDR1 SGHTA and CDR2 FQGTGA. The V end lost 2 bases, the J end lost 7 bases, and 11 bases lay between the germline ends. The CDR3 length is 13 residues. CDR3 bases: TGTGCCAGCAGCTTAGGCTCAGGAATTGAAGCTTTCTTT. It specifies CASSLGSGIEAFF.

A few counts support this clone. The CDR3 is CASSLTGGFSYNEQFF. DNA of the CDR3: TGTGCCAGCAGCTTGACGGGAGGGTTTTCCTACAATGAGCAGTTCTTC. This rearrangement joins TRBV7-9 to TRBJ2-1; 8 bases line up with TRBD2. With V trimmed by 3 bases and J by 1 base, 5 bases remained unmatched. In germline, CDR1 is SEHNR, CDR2 FQNEAQ (reference sequence). This CDR3 has 16 amino acids.

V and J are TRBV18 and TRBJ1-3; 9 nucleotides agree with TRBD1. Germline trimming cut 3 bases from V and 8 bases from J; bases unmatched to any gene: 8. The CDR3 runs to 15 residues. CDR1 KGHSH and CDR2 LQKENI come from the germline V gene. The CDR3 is CASSPRDRVVHTIYF. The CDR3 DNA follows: TGTGCCAGCTCACCGCGGGACAGGGTTGTTCACACCATATATTTT. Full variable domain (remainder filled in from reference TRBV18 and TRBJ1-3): NAGVMQNPRHLVRRRGQEARLRCSPMKGHSHVYWYRQLPEEGLKFMVYLQKENIIDESGMPKERFSAEFPKEGPSILRIQQVVRGDSAAYFCASSPRDRVVHTIYFGEGSWLTVV.

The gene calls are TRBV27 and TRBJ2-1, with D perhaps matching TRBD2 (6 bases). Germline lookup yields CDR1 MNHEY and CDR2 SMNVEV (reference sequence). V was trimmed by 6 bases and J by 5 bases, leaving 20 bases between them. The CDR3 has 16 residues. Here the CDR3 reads CASSSPPTPGDNEQFF. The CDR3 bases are TGTGCCAGCAGCTCCCCCCCCACCCCGGGGGACAATGAGCAGTTCTTC.

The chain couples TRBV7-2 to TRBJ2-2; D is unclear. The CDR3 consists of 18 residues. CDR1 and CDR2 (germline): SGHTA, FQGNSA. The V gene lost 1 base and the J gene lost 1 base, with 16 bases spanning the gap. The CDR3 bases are TGTGCCAGCAGCTTAGAGTGGTACAGTTTGATGAACACCGGGGAGCTGTTTTTT. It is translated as CASSLEWYSLMNTGELFF.

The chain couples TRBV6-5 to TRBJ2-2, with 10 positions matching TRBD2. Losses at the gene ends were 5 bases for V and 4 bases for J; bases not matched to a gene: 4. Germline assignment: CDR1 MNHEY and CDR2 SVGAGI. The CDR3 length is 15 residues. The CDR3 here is CASSRTSGGTGELFF. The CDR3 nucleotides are TGTGCCAGCAGTCGGACTAGCGGTGGCACCGGGGAGCTGTTTTTT.

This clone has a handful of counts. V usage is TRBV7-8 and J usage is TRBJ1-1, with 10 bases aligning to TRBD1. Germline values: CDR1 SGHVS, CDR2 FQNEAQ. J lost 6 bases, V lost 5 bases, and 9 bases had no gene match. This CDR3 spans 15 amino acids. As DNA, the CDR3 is TGTGCCAGCAGCCTGGCGCGGGACAGGGGTCCTGAAGCTTTCTTT. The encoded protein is CASSLARDRGPEAFF.